Listed below are T cell receptor beta chains from one sample, sequenced in a study of control samples from healthy donors and cancer patients. The assay was immunoSEQ multiplex PCR, and TCRdb's table has in-frame clones only and misses some. Found here are about 160,000 clones, roughly 95% of them singletons; the top ten hold approximately 0.97%. Sequencing input: blood. Receptor source: a woman in her twenties or thirties in good health. Each CDR3 is given with its conserved first and last residue. Each record gives: D gene, V gene, CDR3 length, clone size, J gene, CDR3 DNA, CDR3 protein. A D gene is named only where the DNA matches it firmly. Size tells how often a clone was seen (once, few, many) or the class of an expanded clone, and some rows leave it out.

.	TRBV12-3/TRBV12-4	12	.	TRBJ1-1	TGTGCCAGCAGCCGGGACACGGCCAGGGCTTTCTTT	CASSRDTARAFF
TRBD1	TRBV7-2	15	.	TRBJ2-7	TGTGCCAGCAGCCGTGGACAGGGGGTTCGCTACGAGCAGTACTTC	CASSRGQGVRYEQYF
TRBD2	TRBV11-2	16	once	TRBJ2-5	TGTGCCAGCAGCTTAGATCGGCGGGAGTATCGCGAGACCCAGTACTTC	CASSLDRREYRETQYF
.	TRBV28	17	.	TRBJ1-5	TGTGCCAGCAGACAACTCCAGGGACCGTATAGCAATCAGCCCCAGCATTTT	CASRQLQGPYSNQPQHF
.	TRBV4-1	16	once	TRBJ1-4	TGCGCCAGCAGCCAACTGGTGGGGGTTTGGGCCGAAAAACTGTTTTTT	CASSQLVGVWAEKLFF
.	TRBV3-1/TRBV3-2	12	.	TRBJ2-2	TGTGCCAGCAGCCATGCCCCCGGGGAGCTGTTTTTT	CASSHAPGELFF
.	TRBV11-1	14	once	TRBJ1-2	TGTGCCAGCAGCTTATCGGGATTATCGTGGGGCTACACCTTC	CASSLSGLSWGYTF
.	TRBV4-1	15	.	TRBJ2-1	TGCGCCACCCAGCCCGGCGGACTTACCTACAATGAGCAGTTCTTC	CATQPGGLTYNEQFF
.	TRBV4-1	16	.	TRBJ2-1	TGCGCCAGCAGCCGGACTTCCCCTAGCTCCTACAATGAGCAGTTCTTC	CASSRTSPSSYNEQFF
.	TRBV24-1	15	.	TRBJ2-5	TGTGCCACCAGCTTTGACCGACCAAACGGAGAGACCCAGTACTTC	CATSFDRPNGETQYF
.	TRBV28	13	.	TRBJ1-5	TGTGCCACCCAAGGGACTTCTGATCAGCCCCAGCATTTT	CATQGTSDQPQHF